This T cell receptor (beta chain) was obtained from a study of CD8 T cells in ankylosing spondylitis. Findings and caveats of the study: The authors found the disease-linked clones to be CD8+ and relatively rare in peripheral blood.

MiXCR, applied by TCRdb to the 5' RACE reads, yields one record per CDR3 protein. The sample consists of roughly 100,000 distinct CDR3 sequences, roughly 8% of them appearing once. With regard to this clonotype: Its target is unknown.

Germline trimming cut 2 bases from V and 3 bases from J; bases unmatched to any gene: 14. Germline-derived CDR1 and CDR2 are SGHAT and FQNNGV. The CDR3 consists of 19 residues. The sequence was obtained from a male donor with ankylosing spondylitis or in good health (not recorded which). Source material: blood, either unsorted or a sorted T cell fraction (not recorded which). J is TRBJ2-1 and V is TRBV11-2; 9 bases align to TRBD2. CDR3 loop: CASSLFRSSGSSRYNEQFF. CDR3 nucleotide sequence: TGTGCCAGCAGCTTATTTAGGAGTAGCGGGAGCTCACGCTACAATGAGCAGTTCTTC.